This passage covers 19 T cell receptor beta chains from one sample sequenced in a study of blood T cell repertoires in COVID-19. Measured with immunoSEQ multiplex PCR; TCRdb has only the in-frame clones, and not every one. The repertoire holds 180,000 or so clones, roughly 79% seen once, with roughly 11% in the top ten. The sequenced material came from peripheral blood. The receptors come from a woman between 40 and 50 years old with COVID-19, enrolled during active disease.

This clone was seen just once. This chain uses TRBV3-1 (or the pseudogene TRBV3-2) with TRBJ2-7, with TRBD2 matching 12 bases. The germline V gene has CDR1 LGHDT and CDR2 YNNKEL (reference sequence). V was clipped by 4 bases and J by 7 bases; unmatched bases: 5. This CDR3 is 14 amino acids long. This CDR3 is CASSPTSGSSEQYF. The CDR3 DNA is TGTGCCAGCAGCCCGACTAGCGGGAGTAGTGAGCAGTACTTC.

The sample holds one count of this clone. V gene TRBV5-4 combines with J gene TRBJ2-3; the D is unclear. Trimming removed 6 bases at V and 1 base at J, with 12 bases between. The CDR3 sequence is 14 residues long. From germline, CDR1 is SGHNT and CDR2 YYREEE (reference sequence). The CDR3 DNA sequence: TGTGCCAGCACCCGACGCGGCGGCACAGATACGCAGTATTTT. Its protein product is CASTRRGGTDTQYF.

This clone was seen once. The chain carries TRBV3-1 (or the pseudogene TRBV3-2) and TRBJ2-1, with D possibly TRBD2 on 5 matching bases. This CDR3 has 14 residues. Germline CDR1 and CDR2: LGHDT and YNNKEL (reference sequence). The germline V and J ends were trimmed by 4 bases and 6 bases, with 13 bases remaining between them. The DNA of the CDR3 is TGTGCCAGCAGCCGTACAACAACTAGCAATGAGCAGTTCTTC. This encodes CASSRTTTSNEQFF.

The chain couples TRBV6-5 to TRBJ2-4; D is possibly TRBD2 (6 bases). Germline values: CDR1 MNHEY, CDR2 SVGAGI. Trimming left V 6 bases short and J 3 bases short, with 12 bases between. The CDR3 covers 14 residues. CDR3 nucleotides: TGTGCCAGCAGCCCAACCGGGGGCAAAAACATTCAGTACTTC. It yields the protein CASSPTGGKNIQYF.

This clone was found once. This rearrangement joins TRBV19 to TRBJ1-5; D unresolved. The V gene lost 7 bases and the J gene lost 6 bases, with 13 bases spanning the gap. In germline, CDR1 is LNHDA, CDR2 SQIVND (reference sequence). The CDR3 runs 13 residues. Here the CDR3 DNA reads TGTGCCAGTACTCCAGGAAGCTCTCAGCCCCAGCATTTT. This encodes CASTPGSSQPQHF.

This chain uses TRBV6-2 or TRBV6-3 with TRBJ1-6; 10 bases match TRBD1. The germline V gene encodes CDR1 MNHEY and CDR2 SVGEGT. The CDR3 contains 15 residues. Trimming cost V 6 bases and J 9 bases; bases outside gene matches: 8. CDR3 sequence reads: CASSINRDRGSPLHF. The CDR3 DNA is TGTGCCAGCAGCATAAATCGGGACAGGGGTTCACCCCTCCACTTT.

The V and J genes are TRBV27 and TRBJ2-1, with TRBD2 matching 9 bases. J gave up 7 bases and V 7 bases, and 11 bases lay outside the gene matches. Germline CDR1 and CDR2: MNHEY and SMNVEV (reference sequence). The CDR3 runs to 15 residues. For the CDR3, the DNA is TGTGCCAGCAATTCCTGGCGGGAGGGCCGGAATGAGCAGTTCTTC. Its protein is CASNSWREGRNEQFF.

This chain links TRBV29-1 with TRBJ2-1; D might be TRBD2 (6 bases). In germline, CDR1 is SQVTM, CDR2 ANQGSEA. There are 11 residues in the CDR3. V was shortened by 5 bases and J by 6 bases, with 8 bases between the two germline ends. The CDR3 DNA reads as TGCAGCGTTACGCGGGGCAATGAGCAGTTCTTC. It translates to CSVTRGNEQFF.

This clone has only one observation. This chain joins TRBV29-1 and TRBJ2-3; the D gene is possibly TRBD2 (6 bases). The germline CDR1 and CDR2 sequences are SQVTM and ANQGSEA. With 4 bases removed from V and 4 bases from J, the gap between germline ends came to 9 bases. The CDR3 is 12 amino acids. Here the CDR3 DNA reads TGCAGCGTTGCCGCGGGGCCAGATACGCAGTATTTT. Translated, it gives CSVAAGPDTQYF.

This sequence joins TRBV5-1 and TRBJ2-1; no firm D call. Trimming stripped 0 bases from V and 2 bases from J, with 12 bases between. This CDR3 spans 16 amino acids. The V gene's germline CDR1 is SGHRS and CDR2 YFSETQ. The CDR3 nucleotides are TGCGCCAGCAGCTTGGAGCCCACGATGACCTACAATGAGCAGTTCTTC. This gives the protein CASSLEPTMTYNEQFF.

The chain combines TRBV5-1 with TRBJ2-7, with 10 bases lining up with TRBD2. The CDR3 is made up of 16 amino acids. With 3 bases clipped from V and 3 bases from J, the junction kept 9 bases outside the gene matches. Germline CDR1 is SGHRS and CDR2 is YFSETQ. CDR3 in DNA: TGCGCCAGCAGCTCCTCTGTGCTAGCGGGAGTCTACGAGCAGTACTTC. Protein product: CASSSSVLAGVYEQYF.

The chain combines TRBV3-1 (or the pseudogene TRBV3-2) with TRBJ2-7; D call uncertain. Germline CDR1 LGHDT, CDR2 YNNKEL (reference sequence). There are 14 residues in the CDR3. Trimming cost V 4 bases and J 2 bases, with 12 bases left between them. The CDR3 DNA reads TGTGCCAGCAGCCGACTGAGCAGTACCTACGAGCAGTACTTC. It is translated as CASSRLSSTYEQYF.

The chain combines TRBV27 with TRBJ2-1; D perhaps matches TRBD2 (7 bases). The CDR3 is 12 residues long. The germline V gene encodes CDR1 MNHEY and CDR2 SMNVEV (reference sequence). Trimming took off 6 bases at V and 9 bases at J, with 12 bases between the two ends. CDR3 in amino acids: CASSGGRSEQFF. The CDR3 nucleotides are TGTGCCAGCAGCGGGGGGCGGAGTGAGCAGTTCTTC.

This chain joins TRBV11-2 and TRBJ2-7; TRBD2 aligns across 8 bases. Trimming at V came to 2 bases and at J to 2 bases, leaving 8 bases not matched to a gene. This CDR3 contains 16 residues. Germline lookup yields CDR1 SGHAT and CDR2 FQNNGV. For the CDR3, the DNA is TGTGCCAGCAGCTTATCCTTCGGGACTAGACCCTACGAGCAGTACTTC. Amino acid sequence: CASSLSFGTRPYEQYF.

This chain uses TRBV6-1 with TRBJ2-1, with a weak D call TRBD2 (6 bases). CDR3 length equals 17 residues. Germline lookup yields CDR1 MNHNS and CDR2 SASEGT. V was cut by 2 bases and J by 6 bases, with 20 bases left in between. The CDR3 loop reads CASSEREVRAIFNEQFF. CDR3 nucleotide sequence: TGTGCCAGCAGTGAAAGGGAGGTCAGGGCCATCTTCAATGAGCAGTTCTTC.

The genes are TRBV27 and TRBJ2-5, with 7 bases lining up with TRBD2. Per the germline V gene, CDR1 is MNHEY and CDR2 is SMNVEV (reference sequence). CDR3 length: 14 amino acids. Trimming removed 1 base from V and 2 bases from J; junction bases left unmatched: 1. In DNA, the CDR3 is TGTGCCAGCAGTTTATGGGGGGGACAAGAGACCCAGTACTTC. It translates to CASSLWGGQETQYF.

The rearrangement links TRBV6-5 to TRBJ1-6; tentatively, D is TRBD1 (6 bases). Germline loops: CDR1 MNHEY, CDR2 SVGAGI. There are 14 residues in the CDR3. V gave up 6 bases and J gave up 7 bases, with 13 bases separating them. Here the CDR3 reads CASRPGQRNSPLHF. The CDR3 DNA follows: TGTGCCAGCAGACCGGGACAAAGGAATTCACCCCTCCACTTT.

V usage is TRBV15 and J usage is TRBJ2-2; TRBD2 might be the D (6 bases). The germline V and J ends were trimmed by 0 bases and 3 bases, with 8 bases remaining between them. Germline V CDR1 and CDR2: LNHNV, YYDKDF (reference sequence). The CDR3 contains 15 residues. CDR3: CATSRDAGYTGELFF. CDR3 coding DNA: TGTGCCACCAGCAGAGATGCGGGGTACACCGGGGAGCTGTTTTTT.

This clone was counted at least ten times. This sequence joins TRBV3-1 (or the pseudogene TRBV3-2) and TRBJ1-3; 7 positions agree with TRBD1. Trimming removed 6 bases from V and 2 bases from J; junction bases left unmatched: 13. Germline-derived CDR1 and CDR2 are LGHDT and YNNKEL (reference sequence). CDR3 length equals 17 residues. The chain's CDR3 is CASSRGLRQGPGNTIYF. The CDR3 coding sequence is TGTGCCAGCAGTCGGGGCCTAAGACAGGGTCCTGGAAACACCATATATTTT.